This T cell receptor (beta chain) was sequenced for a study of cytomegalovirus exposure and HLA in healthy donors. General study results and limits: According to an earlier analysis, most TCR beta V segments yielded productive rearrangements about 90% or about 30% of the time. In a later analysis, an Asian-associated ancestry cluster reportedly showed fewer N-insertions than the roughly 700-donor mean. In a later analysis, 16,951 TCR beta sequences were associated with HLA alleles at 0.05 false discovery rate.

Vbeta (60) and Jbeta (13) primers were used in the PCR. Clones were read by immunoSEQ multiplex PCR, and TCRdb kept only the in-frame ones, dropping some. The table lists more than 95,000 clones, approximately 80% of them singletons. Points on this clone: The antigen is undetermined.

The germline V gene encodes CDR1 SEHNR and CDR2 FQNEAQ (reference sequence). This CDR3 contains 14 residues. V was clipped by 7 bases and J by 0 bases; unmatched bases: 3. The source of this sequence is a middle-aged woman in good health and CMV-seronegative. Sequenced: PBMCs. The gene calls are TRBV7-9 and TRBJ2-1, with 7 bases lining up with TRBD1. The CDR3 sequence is CASTDRASYNEQFF. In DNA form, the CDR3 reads TGTGCCAGCACCGACAGGGCCTCCTACAATGAGCAGTTCTTC.